At least ten counts were recorded for the clone carrying this TCR beta chain. The data were taken from a study of early T cells in non-severe SARS-CoV-2 infection. Trimming shortened V by 8 bases and J by 0 bases, and 12 bases separated the two germline ends. Germline V gives CDR1 MDHEN, CDR2 SYDVKM. This CDR3 has 14 residues. TCRdb analysed the 5' RACE reads with MiXCR anew, one entry per CDR3 protein. The table records 35,000 to 45,000 distinct CDR3 sequences, around 5% of them present only once. The sequenced material came from whole blood. The origin of this receptor is an adult who was a healthcare worker with PCR-confirmed SARS-CoV-2 infection or an uninfected control (not recorded which). The chain uses TRBV28 and TRBJ2-3; D might be TRBD2 (6 bases). In DNA, the CDR3 is TGTGCCAGCCGCCCCAGCGGGAGCACAGATACGCAGTATTTT. Translating gives CASRPSGSTDTQYF.